The rows below give T cell receptor beta chains drawn from one sample of a study of T cell responses to AZD1222 COVID-19 vaccine. Sequenced by immunoSEQ multiplex PCR; TCRdb stores in-frame clones only, minus some. This table holds around 120,000 clones, approximately 90% found once. The starting material was peripheral blood, obtained on day 0 of AZD1222 vaccination. The origin of the receptors is an adult in good health. Each CDR3 is given with its conserved first and last residue.

>TRBJ1-2|TRBV6-5
CASSRDSYYGYTF
>TRBJ1-6|TRBV4-1
CASSQGTWNSPLHF
>TRBJ2-5|TRBV2
CASSEGFGHLQETQYF
>TRBJ1-2|TRBV10-1
CASSDGQGYGYTF
>TRBJ1-4|TRBV12-1
CASSPASGVGEKLFF
>TRBJ2-3|TRBV3-1/TRBV3-2
CASSPRAGGTDTQYF
>TRBJ2-1|TRBV28
CASGGIWGTSGGLYNEQFF
>TRBJ1-5|TRBV24-1
CATSEHGSNQPQHF
>TRBJ2-2|TRBV5-1
CASTPFGGTGELFF
>TRBJ1-6|TRBV19
CASSSWTGGNSPLHF
>TRBJ1-2|TRBV7-8
CASSPGQNYGYTF
>TRBJ2-2|TRBV9
CASSVGSGSTGELFF
>TRBJ2-7|TRBV7-3
CASSLVPGGLFEQYF
>TRBJ1-5|TRBV5-5
CASSSTGNIWQPQHF
>TRBJ2-6|TRBV19
CASSNGSTNHKSGQRLTF
>TRBJ2-1|TRBV10-2
CASMTSGFREQFF
>TRBJ2-1|TRBV6-4
CASSLRGGRNEQFF
>TRBJ1-4|TRBV5-1
CASSLPSSFGEKLFF
>TRBJ2-2|TRBV6-6
CASTPRGANTGELFF
>TRBJ2-7|TRBV21-1
CASSKRRQGSYEQYF
>TRBJ1-5|TRBV10-2
CASSIPGRGNQPQHF
>TRBJ1-4|TRBV16
CASSPNRAANEKLFF
>TRBJ2-5|TRBV5-1
CASSLGVGETQYF
>TRBJ1-2|TRBV19
CATRSTSYTF
>TRBJ1-4|TRBV5-6
CASSLGGASNEKLFF
>TRBJ2-1|TRBV5-1
CASSPPGLAAYNEQFF
>TRBJ2-3|TRBV5-4
CASSRTGGGRGDTQYF
>TRBJ1-1|TRBV23-1
CASSWRLNTEAFF
>TRBJ2-7|TRBV14
CASSPAGIYEQYF
>TRBJ1-1|TRBV7-2
CASSFAGRGAFF
>TRBJ2-3|TRBV18
CASSPDITDTQYF
>TRBJ1-3|TRBV2
CASSRTGMSSGNTIYF
>TRBJ1-1|TRBV27
CASSAGAEAFF
>TRBJ1-3|TRBV20-1
CSASVGPSTGNTIYF
>TRBJ1-1|TRBV6-5
CASRPQGGNTEAFF